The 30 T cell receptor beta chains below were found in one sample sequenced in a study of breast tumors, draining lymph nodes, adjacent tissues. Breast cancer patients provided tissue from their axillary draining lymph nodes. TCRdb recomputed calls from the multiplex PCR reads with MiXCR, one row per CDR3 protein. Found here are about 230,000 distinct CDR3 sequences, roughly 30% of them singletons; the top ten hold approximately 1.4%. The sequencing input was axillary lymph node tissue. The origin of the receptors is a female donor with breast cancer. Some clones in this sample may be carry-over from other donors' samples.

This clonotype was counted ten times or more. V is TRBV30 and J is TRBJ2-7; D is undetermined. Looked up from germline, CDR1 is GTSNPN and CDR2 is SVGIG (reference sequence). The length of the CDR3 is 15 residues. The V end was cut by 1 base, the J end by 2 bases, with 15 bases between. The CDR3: CAWSALKLPPYEQYF. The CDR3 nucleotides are TGTGCCTGGAGTGCTCTCAAGCTGCCTCCCTACGAGCAGTACTTC.

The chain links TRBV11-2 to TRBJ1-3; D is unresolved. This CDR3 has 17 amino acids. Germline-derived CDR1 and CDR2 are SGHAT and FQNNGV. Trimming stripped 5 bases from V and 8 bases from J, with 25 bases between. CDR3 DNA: TGTGCCAGCAGCCAGAACCGGGTCAACTTATATGGCTACACCATATATTTT. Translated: CASSQNRVNLYGYTIYF.

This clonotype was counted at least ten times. The CDR3 loop reads CASSQAPTHAITGNTIYF. The CDR3 DNA reads as TGCGCCAGCAGCCAAGCCCCGACACACGCAATAACTGGAAACACCATATATTTT. This chain links TRBV4-1 with TRBJ1-3, with D unclear. The germline gives CDR1 MGHRA, CDR2 YSYEKL. CDR3 length: 18 amino acids. Trimming took off 1 base at V and 2 bases at J, with 18 bases between the two ends.

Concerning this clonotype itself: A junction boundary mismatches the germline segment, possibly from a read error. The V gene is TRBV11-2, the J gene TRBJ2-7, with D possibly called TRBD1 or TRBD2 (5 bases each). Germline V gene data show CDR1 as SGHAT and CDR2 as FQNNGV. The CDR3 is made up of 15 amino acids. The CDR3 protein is CAGSLSSGTVAEQYF. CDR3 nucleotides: TGTGCCGGCAGCTTGTCTAGTGGGACGGTTGCCGAGCAGTACTTC.

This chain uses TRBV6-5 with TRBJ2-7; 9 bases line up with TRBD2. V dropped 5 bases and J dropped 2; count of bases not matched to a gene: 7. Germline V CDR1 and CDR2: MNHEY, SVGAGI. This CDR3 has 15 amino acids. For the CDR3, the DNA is TGTGCCAGCAGTCCCCCGGGACTAGCTCCCTACGAGCAGTACTTC. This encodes CASSPPGLAPYEQYF.

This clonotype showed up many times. CDR3 sequence (DNA): TGCAGCGTTGAAGTCGGAAAGACCCAGTACTTC. This translates into CSVEVGKTQYF. V is TRBV29-1 and J is TRBJ2-5; D gene ambiguous. This CDR3 is 11 amino acids long. V shed 1 base and J shed 6 bases, with 6 bases lying between them. The germline CDR1 and CDR2 sequences are SQVTM and ANQGSEA.

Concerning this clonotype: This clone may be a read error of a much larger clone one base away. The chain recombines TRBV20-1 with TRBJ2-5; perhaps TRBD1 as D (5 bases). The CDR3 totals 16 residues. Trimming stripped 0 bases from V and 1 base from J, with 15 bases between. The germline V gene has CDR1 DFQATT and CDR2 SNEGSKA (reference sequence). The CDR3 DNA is TGCAGTGCTAGAGATGTCCTAATGACAGCCCAAGAGACCCAGTACTTC. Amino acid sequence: CSARDVLMTAQETQYF.

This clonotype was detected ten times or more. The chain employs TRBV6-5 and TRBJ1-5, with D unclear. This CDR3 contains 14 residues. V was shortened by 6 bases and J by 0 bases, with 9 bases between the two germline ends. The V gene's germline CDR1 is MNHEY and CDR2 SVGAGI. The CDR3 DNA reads TGTGCCAGCAGAGGGATCTATAGCAATCAGCCCCAGCATTTT. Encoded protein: CASRGIYSNQPQHF.

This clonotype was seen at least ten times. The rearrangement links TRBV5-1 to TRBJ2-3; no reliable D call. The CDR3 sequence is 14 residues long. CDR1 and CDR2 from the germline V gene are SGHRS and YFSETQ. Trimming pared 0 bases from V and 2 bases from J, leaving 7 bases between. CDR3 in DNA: TGCGCCAGCAGCTTGGACTACTCCACAGATACGCAGTATTTT. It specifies CASSLDYSTDTQYF.

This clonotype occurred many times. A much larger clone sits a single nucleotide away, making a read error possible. In DNA, the CDR3 is TGCAGTGCTAGCCCTAGGCGAGATGGCTCCACCTTC. Its protein product is CSASPRRDGSTF. The chain is built from TRBV20-1 and TRBJ1-2; D gene unclear. This CDR3 is 12 amino acids long. Germline assignment: CDR1 DFQATT and CDR2 SNEGSKA (reference sequence).

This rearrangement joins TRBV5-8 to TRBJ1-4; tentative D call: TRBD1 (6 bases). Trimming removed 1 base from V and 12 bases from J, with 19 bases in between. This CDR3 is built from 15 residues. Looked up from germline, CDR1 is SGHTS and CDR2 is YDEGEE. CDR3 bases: TGTGCCAGCAGCTTGTCACAGGGACCCCTCGGGGAACTGTTTTTT. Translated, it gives CASSLSQGPLGELFF.

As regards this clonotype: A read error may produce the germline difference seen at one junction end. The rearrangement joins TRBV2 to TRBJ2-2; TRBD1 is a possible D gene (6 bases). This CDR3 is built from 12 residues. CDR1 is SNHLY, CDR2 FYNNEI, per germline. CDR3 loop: CASSQGPGELFF. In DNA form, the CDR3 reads TGTGCCAGCAGTCAGGGGCCCGGGGAACTGTTTTTT.

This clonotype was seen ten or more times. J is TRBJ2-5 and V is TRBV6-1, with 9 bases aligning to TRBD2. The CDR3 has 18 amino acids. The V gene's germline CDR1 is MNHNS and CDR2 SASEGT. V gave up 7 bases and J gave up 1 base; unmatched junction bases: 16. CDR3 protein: CASKEQPASGTTQETQYF. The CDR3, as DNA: TGTGCCAGCAAAGAACAGCCCGCTAGCGGGACGACCCAAGAGACCCAGTACTTC.

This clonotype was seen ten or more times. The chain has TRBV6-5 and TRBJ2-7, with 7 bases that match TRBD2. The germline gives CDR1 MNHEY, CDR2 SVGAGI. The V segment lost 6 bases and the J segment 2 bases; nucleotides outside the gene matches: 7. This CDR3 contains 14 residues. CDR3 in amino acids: CASRGGRRTYEQYF. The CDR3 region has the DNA TGTGCCAGCAGGGGAGGGCGGAGAACCTACGAGCAGTACTTC.

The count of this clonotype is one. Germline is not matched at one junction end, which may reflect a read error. The CDR3, as DNA: TGCAGGGTTGTCGGAGGGCGGGAGCGGGGCACCGGGGAGCTGTTTTTT. It codes for CRVVGGRERGTGELFF. The gene calls are TRBV29-1 and TRBJ2-2; 7 bases are shared with TRBD2. Looked up from germline, CDR1 is SQVTM and CDR2 is ANQGSEA. The CDR3 runs to 16 residues.

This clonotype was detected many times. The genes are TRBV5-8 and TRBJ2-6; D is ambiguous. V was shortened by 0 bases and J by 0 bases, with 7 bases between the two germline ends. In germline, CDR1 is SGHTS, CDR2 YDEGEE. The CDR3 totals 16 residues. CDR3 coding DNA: TGTGCCAGCAGCTTGGATCAGAGCTCTGGGGCCAACGTCCTGACTTTC. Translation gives CASSLDQSSGANVLTF. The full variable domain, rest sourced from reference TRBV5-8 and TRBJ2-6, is EAGVTQSPTHLIKTRGQQATLRCSPISGHTSVYWYQQALGLGLQFLLWYDEGEERNRGNFPPRFSGRQFPNYSSELNVNALELEDSALYLCASSLDQSSGANVLTFGAGSRLTVL.

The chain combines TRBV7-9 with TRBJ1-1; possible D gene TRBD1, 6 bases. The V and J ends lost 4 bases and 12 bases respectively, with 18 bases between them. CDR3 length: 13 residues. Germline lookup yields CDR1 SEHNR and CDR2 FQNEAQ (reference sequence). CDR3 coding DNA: TGTGCCAGCAGCTATAAGGGTGGGGGCGAACCTTTCTTT. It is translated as CASSYKGGGEPFF.

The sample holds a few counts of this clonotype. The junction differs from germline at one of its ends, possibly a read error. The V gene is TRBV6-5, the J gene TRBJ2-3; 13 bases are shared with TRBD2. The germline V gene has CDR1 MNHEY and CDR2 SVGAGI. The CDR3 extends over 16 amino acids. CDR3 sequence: CASSHSTSGRGYTQYF. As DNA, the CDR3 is TGTGCCAGCAGTCACTCTACTAGCGGGAGGGGATATACGCAGTATTTT.

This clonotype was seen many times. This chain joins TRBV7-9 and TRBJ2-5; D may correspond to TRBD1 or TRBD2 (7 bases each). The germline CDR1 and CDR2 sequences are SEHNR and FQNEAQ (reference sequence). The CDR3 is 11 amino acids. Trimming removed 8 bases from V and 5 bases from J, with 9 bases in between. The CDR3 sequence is CASQGGETQYF. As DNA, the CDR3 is TGTGCCAGCCAGGGGGGGGAGACCCAGTACTTC.

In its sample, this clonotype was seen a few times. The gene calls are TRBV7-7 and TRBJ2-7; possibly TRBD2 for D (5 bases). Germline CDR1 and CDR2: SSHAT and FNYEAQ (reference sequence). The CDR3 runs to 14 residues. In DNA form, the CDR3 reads TGTGCTAGCGAAGGGAAGGAAACGTTCCACGAGCAGTACGTC. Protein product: CASEGKETFHEQYV.

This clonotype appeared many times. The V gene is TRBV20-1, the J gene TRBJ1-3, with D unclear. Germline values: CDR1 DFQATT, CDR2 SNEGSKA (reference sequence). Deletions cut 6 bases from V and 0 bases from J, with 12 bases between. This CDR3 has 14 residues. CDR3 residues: CSAEDSHSGNTIYF. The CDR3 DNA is TGCAGTGCGGAGGACTCCCACTCTGGAAACACCATATATTTT.

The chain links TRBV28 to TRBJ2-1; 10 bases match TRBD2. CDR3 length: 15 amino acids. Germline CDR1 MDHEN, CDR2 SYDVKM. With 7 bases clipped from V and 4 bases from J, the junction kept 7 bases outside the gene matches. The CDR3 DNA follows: TGTGCCAGCATCCAAGCGGGAGGGCCTTACAATGAGCAGTTCTTC. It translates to CASIQAGGPYNEQFF.

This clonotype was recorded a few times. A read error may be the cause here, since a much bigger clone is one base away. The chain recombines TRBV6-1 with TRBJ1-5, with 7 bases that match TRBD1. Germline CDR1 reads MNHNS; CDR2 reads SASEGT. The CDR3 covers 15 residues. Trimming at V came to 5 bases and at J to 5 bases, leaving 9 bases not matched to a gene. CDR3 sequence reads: CASSQTAQGDQPQHF. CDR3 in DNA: TGTGCCAGCAGTCAGACCGCTCAGGGGGATCAGCCCCAGCATTTT.

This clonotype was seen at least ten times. The CDR3 here is CSARSRLAGQQEQFF. The CDR3 coding sequence is TGCAGTGCTAGATCAAGACTAGCGGGGCAACAGGAGCAGTTCTTC. The chain employs TRBV20-1 and TRBJ2-1, with 11 bases matching TRBD2. J was trimmed by 10 bases and V by 2 bases; bases with no gene match: 10. The CDR3 contains 15 residues. Germline CDR1 DFQATT, CDR2 SNEGSKA (reference sequence).

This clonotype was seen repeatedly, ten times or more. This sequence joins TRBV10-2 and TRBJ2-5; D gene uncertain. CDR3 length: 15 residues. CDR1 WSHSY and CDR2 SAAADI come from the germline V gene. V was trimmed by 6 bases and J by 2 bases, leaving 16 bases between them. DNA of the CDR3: TGCGCCAGCAGGGCTTTTGGAGCGAGGCAAGAGACCCAGTACTTC. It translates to CASRAFGARQETQYF.

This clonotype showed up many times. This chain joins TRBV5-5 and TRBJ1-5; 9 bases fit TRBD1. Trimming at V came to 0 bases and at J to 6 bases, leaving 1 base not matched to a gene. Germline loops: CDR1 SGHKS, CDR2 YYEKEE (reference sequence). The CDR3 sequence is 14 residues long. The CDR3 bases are TGTGCCAGCAGCTTGGTGACAGGGGGTCAGCCCCAGCATTTT. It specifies CASSLVTGGQPQHF.

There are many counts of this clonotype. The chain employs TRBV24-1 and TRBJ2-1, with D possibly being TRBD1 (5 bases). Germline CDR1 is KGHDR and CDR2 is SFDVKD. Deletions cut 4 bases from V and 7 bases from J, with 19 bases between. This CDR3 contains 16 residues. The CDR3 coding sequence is TGTGCCACCAGTGAGGTTGGGCAGGGCTTGAAAAATGAGCAGTTCTTC. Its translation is CATSEVGQGLKNEQFF.

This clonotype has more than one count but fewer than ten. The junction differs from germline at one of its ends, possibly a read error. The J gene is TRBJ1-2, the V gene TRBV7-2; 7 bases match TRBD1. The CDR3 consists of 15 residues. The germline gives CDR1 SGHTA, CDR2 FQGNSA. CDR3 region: CASSPAGGSSYGYPF. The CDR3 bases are TGTGCCAGCAGCCCTGCAGGGGGGTCCTCGTATGGCTACCCCTTC.

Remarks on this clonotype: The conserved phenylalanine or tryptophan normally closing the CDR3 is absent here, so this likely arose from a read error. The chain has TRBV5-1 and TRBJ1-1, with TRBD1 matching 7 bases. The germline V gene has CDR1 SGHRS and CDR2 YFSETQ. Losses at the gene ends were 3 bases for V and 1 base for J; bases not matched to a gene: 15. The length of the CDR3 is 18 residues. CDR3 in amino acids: CASSSRAGTERRNTEAFV. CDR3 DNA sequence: TGCGCCAGCAGCTCTCGGGCGGGGACAGAGAGAAGGAACACTGAAGCTTTCGTT.

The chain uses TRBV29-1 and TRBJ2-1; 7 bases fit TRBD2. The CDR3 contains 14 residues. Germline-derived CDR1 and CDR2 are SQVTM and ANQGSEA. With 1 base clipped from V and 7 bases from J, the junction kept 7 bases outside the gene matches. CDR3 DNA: TGCAGCGTTGAAGGGGGAGGGCCAGGGAATGAGCAGTTCTTC. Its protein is CSVEGGGPGNEQFF.